These 12 T cell receptor beta chains originate from one sample sequenced in a study of T cell responses to AZD1222 COVID-19 vaccine (TCRdb year 2021). Per the publication, the time point label means: about 28 days (+/-7) after the second vaccine dose. The library was obtained by the immunoSEQ multiplex PCR assay. TCRdb's version of the immuneACCESS table is confined to in-frame rearrangements and falls short of the full clone set. An unresolved V gene accounts for under half of the shortfall where checked; the remainder is of unknown origin. The sample data list approximately 100,000 clones, and more than 70% of these were observed just once. The top ten clonotypes cover roughly 10% of the sample. The sequenced sample was peripheral blood, obtained 28 days after the second AZD1222 dose. The receptors originated from an adult who received the AZD1222 COVID-19 vaccine.

The chain combines TRBV24-1 with TRBJ1-2; D uncertain. The germline CDR1 and CDR2 sequences are KGHDR and SFDVKD. V was trimmed by 3 bases and J by 8 bases, leaving 9 bases between them. This CDR3 region has 12 residues. CDR3 nucleotides: TGTGCCACCAGTGATCCCCACACCGGCTACACCTTC. Protein: CATSDPHTGYTF.

The chain carries TRBV29-1 and TRBJ2-7; 12 bases match TRBD2. V was pared by 6 bases and J by 6 bases, with 9 bases of the junction left unmatched. This CDR3 comprises 14 residues. In germline, CDR1 is SQVTM, CDR2 ANQGSEA. The CDR3 nucleotides are TGCAGCGTCTCACTGACTAGCGGGAGAAGCGAGCAGTACTTC. Amino acids: CSVSLTSGRSEQYF.

The chain is built from TRBV7-9 and TRBJ1-2; D possibly corresponds to TRBD1 (6 bases). Germline loops: CDR1 SEHNR, CDR2 FQNEAQ (reference sequence). The CDR3 totals 15 residues. The V end lost 5 bases, the J end lost 1 base, and 14 bases lay between the germline ends. This CDR3 reads CASSERGDGNYGYTF. In nucleotides, the CDR3 is TGTGCCAGCAGCGAGAGGGGGGACGGTAACTATGGCTACACCTTC.

The chain has TRBV7-2 and TRBJ2-1; D may be TRBD1 (5 bases). Trimming pared 5 bases from V and 8 bases from J, leaving 13 bases between. From germline, CDR1 is SGHTA and CDR2 FQGNSA. The CDR3 sequence is 13 residues long. The CDR3 here is CASSVRAGDEQFF. CDR3 coding DNA: TGTGCCAGCAGCGTCAGGGCCGGAGATGAGCAGTTCTTC.

This chain uses TRBV6-5 with TRBJ1-2, with 7 bases that match TRBD1. There are 13 residues in the CDR3. Germline values: CDR1 MNHEY, CDR2 SVGAGI. Germline trimming cut 10 bases from V and 6 bases from J; bases unmatched to any gene: 11. This chain's CDR3 is CAIHEDRNNGYTF. The CDR3 nucleotides are TGTGCCATTCACGAGGACAGGAATAATGGCTACACCTTC.

This clone has a handful of counts. The chain uses TRBV9 and TRBJ1-2; D is undetermined. Germline loops: CDR1 SGDLS, CDR2 YYNGEE. With 0 bases removed from V and 4 bases from J, the gap between germline ends came to 7 bases. The CDR3 has 13 amino acids. DNA of the CDR3: TGTGCCAGCAGCGTAGAGGAAGGCTATGGCTACACCTTC. Protein product: CASSVEEGYGYTF. The full variable domain, in which reference TRBV9 and TRBJ1-2 provide the parts outside the CDR3, is DSGVTQTPKHLITATGQRVTLRCSPRSGDLSVYWYQQSLDQGLQFLIQYYNGEERAKGNILERFSAQQFPDLHSELNLSSLELGDSALYFCASSVEEGYGYTFGSGTRLTVV.

The chain carries TRBV5-4 and TRBJ2-5, with 9 bases lining up with TRBD2. Germline loops: CDR1 SGHNT, CDR2 YYREEE (reference sequence). With 3 bases clipped from V and 4 bases from J, the junction kept 7 bases outside the gene matches. The CDR3 has 15 residues. CDR3 loop: CASSSLAGAGETQYF. The DNA of the CDR3 is TGTGCCAGCAGCTCCTTAGCGGGAGCGGGAGAGACCCAGTACTTC.

The chain couples TRBV6-1 to TRBJ1-5, with 7 bases lining up with TRBD1. The germline V gene has CDR1 MNHNS and CDR2 SASEGT. The CDR3 sequence is 15 residues long. The V segment lost 2 bases and the J segment 6 bases; nucleotides outside the gene matches: 7. The CDR3 bases are TGTGCCAGCAGTGAACAGGGGGGGGTAATTCAGCCCCAGCATTTT. It yields the protein CASSEQGGVIQPQHF.

The CDR3 bases are TGTGCCAGCACCATGACAGGTCCCTACGAGCAGTACTTC. Translation gives CASTMTGPYEQYF. This chain links TRBV28 with TRBJ2-7; D is possibly TRBD1 (6 bases). The germline gives CDR1 MDHEN, CDR2 SYDVKM. V lost 7 bases and J 2 bases, leaving 12 bases between the germline ends. The CDR3 consists of 13 residues.

This clone was picked up one time. The chain has TRBV5-1 and TRBJ2-2, with 12 nucleotides matching TRBD2. This CDR3 is 17 amino acids long. Per the germline V gene, CDR1 is SGHRS and CDR2 is YFSETQ. Losses at the gene ends were 4 bases for V and 2 bases for J; bases not matched to a gene: 6. As DNA, the CDR3 is TGCGCCAGCAGCCACGGACTAGCGGGACCTAACACCGGGGAGCTGTTTTTT. The encoded protein is CASSHGLAGPNTGELFF. Combining the CDR3 with reference TRBV5-1 and TRBJ2-2 gives the whole variable domain KAGVTQTPRYLIKTRGQQVTLSCSPISGHRSVSWYQQTPGQGLQFLFEYFSETQRNKGNFPGRFSGRQFSNSRSEMNVSTLELGDSALYLCASSHGLAGPNTGELFFGEGSRLTVL.

The rearrangement joins TRBV5-1 to TRBJ2-7, with D maybe TRBD2 (6 bases). The CDR3 consists of 15 residues. Germline lookup yields CDR1 SGHRS and CDR2 YFSETQ. Trimming pared 1 base from V and 3 bases from J, leaving 14 bases between. CDR3 in DNA: TGCGCCAGCAGCTTGAATTCTGCGGGACGCTACGAGCAGTACTTC. Protein product: CASSLNSAGRYEQYF.

CDR3 residues: CASSKGLEDEQYF. DNA of the CDR3: TGTGCCAGCAGCAAGGGGTTGGAAGACGAGCAGTACTTC. The chain joins TRBV5-4 to TRBJ2-7; D may be TRBD1 (5 bases). CDR1 and CDR2 from the germline V gene are SGHNT and YYREEE (reference sequence). The CDR3 contains 13 residues. Trimming left V 4 bases short and J 5 bases short, with 13 bases between. The full variable domain, its missing parts supplied by reference TRBV5-4 and TRBJ2-7, is ETGVTQSPTHLIKTRGQQVTLRCSSQSGHNTVSWYQQALGQGPQFIFQYYREEENGRGNFPPRFSGLQFPNYSSELNVNALELDDSALYLCASSKGLEDEQYFGPGTRLTVT.